What follows describes a single T cell receptor beta chain. Which antigen it targets is not known. No base quality information exists; no much larger clone differs at one position. These data come from a study of blood T cell repertoires in COVID-19 (dated by TCRdb to between 2020 and 2021). In terms of the full investigation: The collaborator samples originated in the United States, Italy and Spain and spanned the acute and convalescent phases of COVID-19. The prospective study material was composed of cDNA or gDNA derived from T cells, B-cell-depleted T cells, or PBMCs. Subjects who had been exposed to COVID-19, were actively infected with it, or had recovered from it provided the deeply sampled blood TCRbeta repertoires that made up the dataset. A freely available public database, intended as a resource for researchers studying the immune response to SARS-CoV-2, is where the repertoires were released. The samples were drawn from two sources: the first 160 participants of the ongoing ImmuneRACE study, and 1,200 or so subjects contributed by 6 global collaborators. Sample metadata almost always included a de-identified subject ID, COVID-19 status, age in years and sex. Where available, HLA class I and class II types were taken from metadata supplied by the sample provider and were not determined by assay-based typing.

Paper-wide results and their limitations: The quantity of clinical and demographic metadata differed by source and by participant and was supplied without curation.

There are 15 amino acids in the CDR3, from cysteine to phenylalanine inclusive. Left in the record is the CDR3 DNA by itself, 45 bases read in frame from the first base. The trim is 2 bases for V and 5 bases for J, with a gap of 16 bases between the germline ends. For CDR1 and CDR2, the germline V gene lists MNHNS and SASEGT. Participants in the prospective study were enrolled through a virtual design, were aged roughly 18 to 90 years, and lived in approximately 25 United States geographic areas. In the prospective study, participants were assigned to cohorts based on the clinical history participants reported in a screening survey and a study questionnaire. ImmuneRACE Cohort 3 recovered participants were defined by two consecutive negative NP/OP PCR tests, healthcare professional clearance, or symptom resolution. Each participant in the prospective study had whole blood, serum and a nasopharyngeal or oropharyngeal swab collected by mobile phlebotomists. Over a roughly two-month period, participants in the prospective study had the option of providing additional blood draws and questionnaires. Before DNA extraction, blood samples from the prospective study were shipped at room temperature or frozen.

TCRbeta CDR3 regions were amplified from genomic DNA by means of the immunoSEQ Assay, a bias-controlled multiplex PCR. The original methods were these. The number of nucleated cells in each sample was estimated by amplification of reference gene primers within the assay. Sequence reads were collapsed and filtered to measure the absolute abundance of every unique TCRbeta CDR3 rearrangement. For each sample, productive Simpson clonality was calculated as the square root of Simpson's diversity index across productive rearrangements. This immuneACCESS table, as held by TCRdb, lists in-frame sequences with V and J called but not all clones. Of the missing ones, under half trace to an unresolved V gene in checked studies; the others have no known cause. V and J calls plus clone size are reproduced from that table; the DNA served to infer D and trimming. This sample holds about 480,000 clones; 88% were observed only once. The ten largest clones represent approximately 2% of the sample.

This TCR came from a woman between 35 and 50 years old who had recovered from COVID-19. This receptor chain uses TRBV6-1 and TRBJ2-7; perhaps TRBD1 is the D gene, with 5 bases matching. Sample: PBMCs or T cells enriched from blood (not recorded which). The sequenced DNA: TGTGCCAGCAGTGAAAAGTCGGCAGGGAAGAACGAGCAGTACTTC. It is translated as CASSEKSAGKNEQYF.